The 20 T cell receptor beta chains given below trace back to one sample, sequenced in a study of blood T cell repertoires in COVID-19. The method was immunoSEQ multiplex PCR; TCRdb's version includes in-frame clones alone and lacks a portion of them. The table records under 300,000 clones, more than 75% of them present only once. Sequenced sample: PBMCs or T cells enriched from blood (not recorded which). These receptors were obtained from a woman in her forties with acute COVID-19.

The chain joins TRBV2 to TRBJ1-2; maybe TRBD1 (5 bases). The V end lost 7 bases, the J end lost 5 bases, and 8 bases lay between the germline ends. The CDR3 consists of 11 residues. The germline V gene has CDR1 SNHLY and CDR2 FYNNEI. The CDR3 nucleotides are TGTGCCAGCACCGGGGGGTATGGCTACACCTTC. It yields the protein CASTGGYGYTF.

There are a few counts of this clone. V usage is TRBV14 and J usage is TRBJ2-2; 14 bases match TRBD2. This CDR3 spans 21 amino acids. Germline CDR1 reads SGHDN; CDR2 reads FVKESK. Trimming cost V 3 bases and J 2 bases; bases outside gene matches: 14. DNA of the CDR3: TGTGCCAGCAGCCAGGAACTCCCCGGGACTAGCGGGAGAGATAACACCGGGGAGCTGTTTTTT. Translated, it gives CASSQELPGTSGRDNTGELFF.

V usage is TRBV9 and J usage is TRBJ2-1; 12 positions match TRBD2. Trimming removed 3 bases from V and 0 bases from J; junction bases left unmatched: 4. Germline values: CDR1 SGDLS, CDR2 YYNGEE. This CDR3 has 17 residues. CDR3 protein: CASSARLAGVSYNEQFF. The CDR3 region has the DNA TGTGCCAGCAGCGCCAGACTAGCGGGAGTCTCCTACAATGAGCAGTTCTTC. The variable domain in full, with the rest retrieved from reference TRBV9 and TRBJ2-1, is DSGVTQTPKHLITATGQRVTLRCSPRSGDLSVYWYQQSLDQGLQFLIQYYNGEERAKGNILERFSAQQFPDLHSELNLSSLELGDSALYFCASSARLAGVSYNEQFFGPGTRLTVL.

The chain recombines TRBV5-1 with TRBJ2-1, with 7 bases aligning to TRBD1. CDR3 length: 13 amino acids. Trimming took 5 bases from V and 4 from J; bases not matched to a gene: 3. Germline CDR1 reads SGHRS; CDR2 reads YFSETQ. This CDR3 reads CASSRGQYNEQFF. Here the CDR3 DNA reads TGCGCCAGCAGTAGGGGACAGTACAATGAGCAGTTCTTC.

The CDR3 sequence: CASSFGESGNTIYF. The DNA for the CDR3 is TGCGCCAGCAGCTTCGGGGAGTCGGGAAACACCATATATTTT. V and J are TRBV5-1 and TRBJ1-3; D is undetermined. The CDR3 contains 14 residues. Germline V gene lookup returns CDR1 SGHRS and CDR2 YFSETQ. Deletions cut 2 bases from V and 4 bases from J, with 10 bases between.

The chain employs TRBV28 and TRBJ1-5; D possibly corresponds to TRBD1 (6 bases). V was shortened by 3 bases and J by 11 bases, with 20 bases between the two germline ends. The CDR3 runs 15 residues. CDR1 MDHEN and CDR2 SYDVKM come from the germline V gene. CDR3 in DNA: TGTGCCAGCAGTTTCCACAGGGTACTCCCCCCGTCCCAGCATTTT. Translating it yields CASSFHRVLPPSQHF.

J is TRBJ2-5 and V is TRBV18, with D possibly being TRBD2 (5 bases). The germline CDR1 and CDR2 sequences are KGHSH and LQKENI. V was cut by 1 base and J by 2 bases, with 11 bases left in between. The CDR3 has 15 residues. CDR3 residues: CASSPQGRTQETQYF. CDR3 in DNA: TGTGCCAGCTCACCACAAGGACGGACTCAAGAGACCCAGTACTTC.

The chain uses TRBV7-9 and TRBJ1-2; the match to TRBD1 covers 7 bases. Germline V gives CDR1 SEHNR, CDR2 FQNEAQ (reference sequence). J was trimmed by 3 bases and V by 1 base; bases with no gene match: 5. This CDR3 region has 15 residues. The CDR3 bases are TGTGCCAGCAGCTTAGTAGGAGGGGGCGACTATGGCTACACCTTC. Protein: CASSLVGGGDYGYTF. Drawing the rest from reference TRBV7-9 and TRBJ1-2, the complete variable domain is DTGVSQNPRHKITKRGQNVTFRCDPISEHNRLYWYRQTLGQGPEFLTYFQNEAQLEKSRLLSDRFSAERPKGSFSTLEIQRTEQGDSAMYLCASSLVGGGDYGYTFGSGTRLTVV.

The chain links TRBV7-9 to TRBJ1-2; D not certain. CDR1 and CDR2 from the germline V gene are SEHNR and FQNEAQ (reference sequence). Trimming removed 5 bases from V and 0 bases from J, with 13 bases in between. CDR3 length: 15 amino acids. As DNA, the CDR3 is TGTGCCAGCAGCGACCCCGACAAAGCTAACTATGGCTACACCTTC. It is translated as CASSDPDKANYGYTF.

CDR3 loop: CASSYSMAGGIRELFF. CDR3 bases: TGTGCCAGCAGTTACTCGATGGCAGGGGGTATCAGGGAACTGTTTTTT. The gene calls are TRBV6-5 and TRBJ1-4, with 7 bases fitting TRBD1. CDR1 MNHEY and CDR2 SVGAGI come from the germline V gene. Losses at the gene ends were 0 bases for V and 12 bases for J; bases not matched to a gene: 13. The CDR3 length is 16 residues.

CDR3 DNA sequence: TGTGCCAGCAGCCCCCGAGGTTCGACAGGGTATAGCTCTAGAGGGGCCAATGAGCAGTTCTTC. Its protein product is CASSPRGSTGYSSRGANEQFF. The chain links TRBV2 to TRBJ2-1; the match to TRBD1 covers 7 bases. Looked up from germline, CDR1 is SNHLY and CDR2 is FYNNEI. Germline trimming cut 6 bases from V and 6 bases from J; bases unmatched to any gene: 29. The CDR3 extends over 21 amino acids.

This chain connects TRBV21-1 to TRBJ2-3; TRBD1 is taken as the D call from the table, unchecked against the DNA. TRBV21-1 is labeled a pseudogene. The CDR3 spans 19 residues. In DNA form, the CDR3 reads TGTGCCAGCAGCCGACAGGGCTTCCTGAGCCCGGCGGGCACAGATACGCAGTATTTT. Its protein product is CASSRQGFLSPAGTDTQYF.

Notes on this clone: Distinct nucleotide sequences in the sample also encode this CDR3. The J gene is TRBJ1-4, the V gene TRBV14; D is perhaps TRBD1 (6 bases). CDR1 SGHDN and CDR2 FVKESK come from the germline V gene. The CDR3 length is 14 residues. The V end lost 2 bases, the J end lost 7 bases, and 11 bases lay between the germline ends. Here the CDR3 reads CASSQQGTGEKLFF. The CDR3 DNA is TGTGCCAGCAGCCAACAGGGGACGGGTGAAAAACTGTTTTTT.

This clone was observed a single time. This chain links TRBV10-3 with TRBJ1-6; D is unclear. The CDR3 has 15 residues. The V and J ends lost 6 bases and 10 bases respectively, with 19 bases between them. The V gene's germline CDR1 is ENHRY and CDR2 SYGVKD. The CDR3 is CAIRSTLVGGSPLHF. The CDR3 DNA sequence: TGTGCCATCAGGTCGACGCTCGTGGGAGGGTCACCCCTCCACTTT.

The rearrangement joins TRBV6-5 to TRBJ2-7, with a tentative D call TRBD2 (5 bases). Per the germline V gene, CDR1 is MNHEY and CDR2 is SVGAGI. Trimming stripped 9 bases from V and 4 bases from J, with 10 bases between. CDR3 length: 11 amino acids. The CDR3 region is CASYLAYEQYF. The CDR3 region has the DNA TGTGCCAGTTACCTAGCATACGAGCAGTACTTC.

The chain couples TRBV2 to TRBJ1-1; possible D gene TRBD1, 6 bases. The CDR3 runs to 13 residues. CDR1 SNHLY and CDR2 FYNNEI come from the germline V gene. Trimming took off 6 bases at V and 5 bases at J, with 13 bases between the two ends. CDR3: CASRRTGQTEAFF. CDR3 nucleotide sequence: TGTGCCAGCAGGAGAACAGGGCAGACTGAAGCTTTCTTT.

CDR3 amino acids: CASSVGSGGARADTQYF. The CDR3 DNA follows: TGTGCCAGCAGCGTAGGATCGGGTGGGGCTAGAGCAGATACGCAGTATTTT. V gene TRBV9 combines with J gene TRBJ2-3; weak D call: TRBD1 (5 bases). V was cut by 0 bases and J by 4 bases, with 18 bases left in between. CDR1 and CDR2 (germline): SGDLS, YYNGEE. This CDR3 has 17 amino acids.

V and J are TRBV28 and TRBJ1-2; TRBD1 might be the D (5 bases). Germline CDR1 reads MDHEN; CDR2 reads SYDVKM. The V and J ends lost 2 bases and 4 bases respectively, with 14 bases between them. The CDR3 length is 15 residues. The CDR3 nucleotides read TGTGCCAGCAGTTTAATCTCGGGGGGGTTCTATGGCTACACCTTC. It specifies CASSLISGGFYGYTF.

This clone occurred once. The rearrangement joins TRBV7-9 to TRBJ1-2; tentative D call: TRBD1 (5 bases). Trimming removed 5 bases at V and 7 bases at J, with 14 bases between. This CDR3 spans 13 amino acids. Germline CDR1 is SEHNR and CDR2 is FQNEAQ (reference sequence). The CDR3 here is CASSPDIRAGYTF. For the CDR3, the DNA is TGTGCCAGCAGCCCGGACATCCGTGCTGGCTACACCTTC.

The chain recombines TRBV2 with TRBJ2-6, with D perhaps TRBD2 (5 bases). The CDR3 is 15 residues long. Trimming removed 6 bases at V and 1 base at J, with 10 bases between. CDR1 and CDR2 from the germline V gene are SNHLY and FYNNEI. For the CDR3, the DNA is TGTGCCAGCAGGGAGGATTTGTCTGGGGCCAACGTCCTGACTTTC. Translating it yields CASREDLSGANVLTF. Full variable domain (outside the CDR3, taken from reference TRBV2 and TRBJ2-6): EPEVTQTPSHQVTQMGQEVILRCVPISNHLYFYWYRQILGQKVEFLVSFYNNEISEKSEIFDDQFSVERPDGSNFTLKIRSTKLEDSAMYFCASREDLSGANVLTFGAGSRLTVL.